This T cell receptor beta chain derives from a study of naive and memory T cell subsets. Study-wide results and limits: Over 85% of naive TCR sequences appeared only once after error correction, unlike memory subsets. Especially in CD8 cells, naive repertoires contained a few larger clonotypes, possibly CD45RA-re-expressing memory cells.

This clonotype came up a few times. Its antigen is undetermined. The beta constant-region primer was an equimolar mix of two oligonucleotides covering TRBC1 and TRBC2. Ligated cDNA was amplified by four rounds of PCR with nested alpha and beta constant-region primers and SP2. TCRdb re-derived calls from the UMI-ligation and nested PCR reads in MiXCR, one entry per CDR3 protein. The sample includes about 160,000 distinct CDR3 sequences, approximately 24% of them seen just once. The sequenced material came from naive CD4+ T cells from blood. The source of this sequence is a human donor in good health.

The CDR3 is CASSWDSQTYNEQFF. Here the CDR3 DNA reads TGTGCCAGCAGTTGGGACTCACAGACCTACAATGAGCAGTTCTTC. This chain connects TRBV12-3 or TRBV12-4 to TRBJ2-1; perhaps TRBD2 as D (6 bases). V was clipped by 4 bases and J by 2 bases, with 12 bases between them. This CDR3 has 15 amino acids.